Presented here are 8 T cell receptor beta chains from one specimen sequenced in a study of type 1 regulatory T cells. TCRdb reanalysed the reads using MiXCR and keeps one entry per CDR3 protein. The table lists approximately 97,000 distinct CDR3 sequences, 25% to 40% of them singletons. Input material: CD4+ T cells, either the whole sample or a sorted fraction (not recorded which). These receptors were collected from a human donor in good health.

V gene TRBV5-5 combines with J gene TRBJ2-7; tentatively, D is TRBD1 (5 bases). In germline, CDR1 is SGHKS, CDR2 YYEKEE (reference sequence). Trimming stripped 7 bases from V and 5 bases from J, with 19 bases between. CDR3 length equals 14 residues. Here the CDR3 reads CASRLDTPNDEQYF. The DNA of the CDR3 is TGTGCCAGCCGACTGGACACACCGAACGACGAGCAGTACTTC.

This clonotype was detected only a few times. In DNA, the CDR3 is TGTGCCAGCAGTCCTAGTCCCGACATAACATTGAATGAAAAACTGTTTTTT. This gives the protein CASSPSPDITLNEKLFF. The chain links TRBV6-1 to TRBJ1-4; no definite D call. Trimming stripped 5 bases from V and 5 bases from J, with 21 bases between. The CDR3 runs to 17 residues. CDR1 MNHNS and CDR2 SASEGT come from the germline V gene.

The genes are TRBV7-3 and TRBJ2-1, with 10 positions matching TRBD2. The germline CDR1 and CDR2 sequences are SGHTA and FQGTGA. V was clipped by 3 bases and J by 9 bases; unmatched bases: 8. CDR3 size: 15 residues. DNA for the CDR3: TGTGCCAGCAGCTTTACTAGCGGGAATAAGGCTGAGCAGTTCTTC. As protein: CASSFTSGNKAEQFF.

The chain joins TRBV13 to TRBJ1-3; the match to TRBD1 covers 9 bases. Germline values: CDR1 PRHDT, CDR2 FYEKMQ (reference sequence). The CDR3 runs to 17 residues. The V segment lost 5 bases and the J segment 0 bases; nucleotides outside the gene matches: 8. Here the CDR3 reads CASSPTGGDLSGNTIYF. The CDR3 nucleotides are TGTGCCAGCAGCCCTACAGGGGGCGACCTCTCTGGAAACACCATATATTTT.

The V call is TRBV10-3, the J call TRBJ2-1; no firm D call. CDR1 and CDR2 from the germline V gene are ENHRY and SYGVKD. This CDR3 has 13 amino acids. Trimming left V 2 bases short and J 9 bases short, with 11 bases between. CDR3 nucleotide sequence: TGTGCCATCAGTGAGGGGTACGGTTCTGAGCAGTTCTTC. It translates to CAISEGYGSEQFF.

This clonotype was picked up a small number of times. The J gene is TRBJ2-1, the V gene TRBV18; 8 bases line up with TRBD1. In germline, CDR1 is KGHSH, CDR2 LQKENI. This CDR3 contains 15 residues. V shed 2 bases and J 7 bases; nucleotides not matched to a gene: 7. CDR3 in amino acids: CASSPSQGALNEQFF. CDR3 DNA sequence: TGTGCCAGCTCACCATCCCAGGGGGCTCTAAATGAGCAGTTCTTC.

Concerning this clonotype itself: An end of the junction does not agree with germline; a read error may underlie this. CDR3 amino acids: CASSLSGLAGGGDEPFF. The CDR3 DNA follows: TGCGCCAGCAGCTTGTCTGGGCTAGCGGGAGGGGGCGATGAGCCGTTCTTC. The chain recombines TRBV5-1 with TRBJ2-1; 12 bases are a match to TRBD2. The CDR3 has 17 residues. Germline V gene sequence: CDR1 SGHRS, CDR2 YFSETQ.

The chain is built from TRBV7-2 and TRBJ2-2; D is unresolved. V was shortened by 1 base and J by 1 base, with 7 bases between the two germline ends. Germline CDR1 SGHTA, CDR2 FQGNSA. This CDR3 comprises 15 residues. The CDR3 loop reads CASSLGIQNTGELFF. The CDR3 region has the DNA TGTGCCAGCAGCTTAGGTATTCAGAACACCGGGGAGCTGTTTTTT.